This TCR beta chain was recovered during a study of control samples from healthy donors and cancer patients. Germline V gene lookup returns CDR1 SNHLY and CDR2 FYNNEI. Trimming at V came to 1 base and at J to 12 bases, leaving 3 bases not matched to a gene. The CDR3 is made up of 12 amino acids. Sequencing used immunoSEQ multiplex PCR; TCRdb keeps in-frame clones, though not all of them. The sample consists of some 130,000 clones, roughly 92% of them appearing once. Only one count was recorded for this clone. Input material: blood. The chain has TRBV2 and TRBJ2-3; 8 bases align to TRBD2. This TCR derives from a man aged 18 to 29 in good health. The CDR3 here is CASSEDSGGQYF. The CDR3 DNA sequence: TGTGCCAGCAGTGAAGACAGCGGGGGCCAGTATTTT.